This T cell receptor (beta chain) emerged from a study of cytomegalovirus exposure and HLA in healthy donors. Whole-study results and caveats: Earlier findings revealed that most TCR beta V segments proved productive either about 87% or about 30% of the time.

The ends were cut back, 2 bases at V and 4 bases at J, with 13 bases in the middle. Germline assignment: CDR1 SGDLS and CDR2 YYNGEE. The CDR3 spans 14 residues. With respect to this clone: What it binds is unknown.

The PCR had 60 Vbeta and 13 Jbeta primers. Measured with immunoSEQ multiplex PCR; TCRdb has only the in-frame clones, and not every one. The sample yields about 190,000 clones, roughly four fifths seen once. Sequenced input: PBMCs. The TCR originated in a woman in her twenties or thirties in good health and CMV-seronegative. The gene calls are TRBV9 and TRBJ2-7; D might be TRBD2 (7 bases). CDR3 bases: TGTGCCAGCAGCGTCGGGGGAGGGGGGTACGAGCAGTACTTC. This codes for CASSVGGGGYEQYF.